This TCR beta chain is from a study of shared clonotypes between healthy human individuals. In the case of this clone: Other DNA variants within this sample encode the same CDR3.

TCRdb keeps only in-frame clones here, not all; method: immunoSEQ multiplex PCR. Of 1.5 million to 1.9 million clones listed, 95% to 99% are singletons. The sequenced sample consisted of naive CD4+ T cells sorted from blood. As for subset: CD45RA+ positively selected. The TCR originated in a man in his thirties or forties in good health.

CDR3 amino acids: CASSSDTEAFF. CDR3 coding DNA: TGCGCCAGCAGCTCAGACACTGAAGCTTTCTTT. The chain combines TRBV5-1 with TRBJ1-1; D not certain. V was clipped by 3 bases and J by 3 bases, with 3 bases between them. The CDR3 spans 11 residues. CDR1 and CDR2 from the germline V gene are SGHRS and YFSETQ.